One sample yielded the 32 T cell receptor beta chains listed below, sequenced in a study of beta chain features in type 1 diabetes. Reverse transcribing all isolated RNA meant expressed TCRB transcripts were sequenced. Here immunoSEQ multiplex PCR was the method, and the copy in TCRdb shows in-frame clones only, minus some. The repertoire holds more than 350,000 clones, around 10% seen once, with 0.045% to 0.06% in the top ten. Sequenced input: naive CD4+ T cells from blood. Receptors were obtained from a woman aged 18 to 35 in good health.

The chain couples TRBV15 to TRBJ1-2, with D perhaps matching TRBD1 (6 bases). The CDR3 extends over 15 amino acids. With 2 bases removed from V and 7 bases from J, the gap between germline ends came to 17 bases. Germline V gene data show CDR1 as LNHNV and CDR2 as YYDKDF (reference sequence). CDR3 nucleotide sequence: TGTGCCACCAGCAGAAACCGTAACAGGGTTGTTGGCTACACCTTC. Protein product: CATSRNRNRVVGYTF. Together with reference TRBV15 and TRBJ1-2, the CDR3 gives the full variable domain: DAMVIQNPRYQVTQFGKPVTLSCSQTLNHNVMYWYQQKSSQAPKLLFHYYDKDFNNEADTPDNFQSRRPNTSFCFLDIRSPGLGDTAMYLCATSRNRNRVVGYTFGSGTRLTVV.

On this clone: Its ends do not fully match the called genes, so a read error is possible. The chain links TRBV7-2 to TRBJ2-4, with D possibly being TRBD1 (5 bases). The CDR3 consists of 17 residues. Looked up from germline, CDR1 is SGHTA and CDR2 is FQGNSA. The CDR3 region is CASSRSRKGPAGNIQYF. The CDR3 bases are TGCGCCAGCAGCCGCTCCCGCAAGGGGCCCGCAGGGAACATTCAGTACTTC.

Concerning this clone: An end of the junction does not agree with germline; a read error may underlie this. The rearrangement links TRBV7-2 to TRBJ1-1, with no clear D. Germline-derived CDR1 and CDR2 are SGHTA and FQGNSA. CDR3 size: 14 residues. The CDR3 sequence is CASSLQLQYTEAFF. CDR3 sequence (DNA): TGTGCCAGCAGCTTACAACTGCAATACACCGAAGCTTTCTTT.

This clone was seen a few times. This rearrangement joins TRBV18 to TRBJ1-1; tentatively, D is TRBD1 (6 bases). The CDR3 covers 14 residues. The germline V and J ends were trimmed by 8 bases and 4 bases, with 17 bases remaining between them. CDR1 is KGHSH and CDR2 is LQKENI in the germline V gene. The DNA for the CDR3 is TGTGCCAGCCCCAAAACAGGGAAGTCCACTGAAGCTTTCTTT. Protein sequence: CASPKTGKSTEAFF.

This clone appeared a few times. V gene TRBV9 combines with J gene TRBJ2-1; 12 positions agree with TRBD2. The CDR3 has 16 residues. J gave up 4 bases and V 0 bases, and 2 bases lay outside the gene matches. Per the germline V gene, CDR1 is SGDLS and CDR2 is YYNGEE. Here the CDR3 DNA reads TGTGCCAGCAGCGTAGGTGGGACTAGCGGGTACAATGAGCAGTTCTTC. Amino acids: CASSVGGTSGYNEQFF.

This chain joins TRBV7-9 and TRBJ2-3; TRBD2 matches at 7 bases. V shed 3 bases, J shed 5 bases, and the junction held 8 bases outside the gene matches. CDR1 is SEHNR, CDR2 FQNEAQ, per germline (reference sequence). The CDR3 is 15 amino acids. The CDR3 is CASSFGGSGVDTQYF. CDR3 nucleotides: TGTGCCAGCAGCTTCGGCGGGAGCGGGGTAGATACGCAGTATTTT.

Worth noting for this clone: Other DNA sequences within the sample encode an identical CDR3. CDR3 amino acids: CSARLTDTQYF. CDR3 nucleotide sequence: TGCAGTGCTAGACTAACAGATACGCAGTATTTT. The chain is built from TRBV20-1 and TRBJ2-3; D gene uncertain. CDR3 length equals 11 residues. Trimming pared 2 bases from V and 3 bases from J, leaving 3 bases between. CDR1 and CDR2 (germline): DFQATT, SNEGSKA (reference sequence).

The chain is built from TRBV7-2 and TRBJ2-7, with a possible D match to TRBD2 (6 bases). CDR1 is SGHTA, CDR2 FQGNSA, per germline. CDR3 length: 14 amino acids. The ends were cut back, 5 bases at V and 4 bases at J, with 15 bases in the middle. The CDR3 loop is CASSRGLARYEQYF. The CDR3, as DNA: TGTGCCAGCAGCCGCGGGCTAGCGCGGTACGAGCAGTACTTC.

This clone has just a few counts. V gene TRBV9 combines with J gene TRBJ1-2; D not certain. The CDR3 is 12 amino acids. The V gene's germline CDR1 is SGDLS and CDR2 YYNGEE. V lost 2 bases and J 8 bases, leaving 10 bases between the germline ends. CDR3 DNA sequence: TGTGCCAGCAGCGTTAGGGAGGGAGGCTACACCTTC. Translating it yields CASSVREGGYTF. The variable domain in full, with the rest retrieved from reference TRBV9 and TRBJ1-2, is DSGVTQTPKHLITATGQRVTLRCSPRSGDLSVYWYQQSLDQGLQFLIQYYNGEERAKGNILERFSAQQFPDLHSELNLSSLELGDSALYFCASSVREGGYTFGSGTRLTVV.

The chain carries TRBV4-1 and TRBJ2-5, with D tentatively TRBD1 (5 bases). The V and J ends lost 1 base and 2 bases respectively, with 8 bases between them. Per germline, CDR1 MGHRA and CDR2 YSYEKL. This CDR3 has 14 amino acids. The CDR3 nucleotides read TGCGCCAGCAGCCAAGGTGCAGGGCAAGAGACCCAGTACTTC. This gives the protein CASSQGAGQETQYF.

Note on this clone: The same CDR3 can be traced to other DNA sequences in this sample. The chain links TRBV4-1 to TRBJ2-3; no reliable D call. The germline V and J ends were trimmed by 3 bases and 2 bases, with 3 bases remaining between them. CDR3 length: 12 amino acids. Looked up from germline, CDR1 is MGHRA and CDR2 is YSYEKL. The CDR3 nucleotides are TGCGCCAGCAGCCATCCCACAGATACGCAGTATTTT. It specifies CASSHPTDTQYF.

The V gene is TRBV7-8, the J gene TRBJ1-1; no clear D. In germline, CDR1 is SGHVS, CDR2 FQNEAQ. V lost 5 bases to trimming and J lost 0 bases, with 7 bases between them. The length of the CDR3 is 13 residues. The CDR3 coding sequence is TGTGCCAGCAGCCGGAATATGAACACTGAAGCTTTCTTT. This sequence encodes CASSRNMNTEAFF.

The CDR3 nucleotides are TGTGCCAGCAGCTCCCTAGATCGTGTCGTCCAGTACTTC. Protein product: CASSSLDRVVQYF. V is TRBV7-8 and J is TRBJ2-5; D uncertain. The V end lost 4 bases, the J end lost 10 bases, and 16 bases lay between the germline ends. The CDR3 extends over 13 amino acids. Per germline, CDR1 SGHVS and CDR2 FQNEAQ.

This clone was seen a few times. The chain uses TRBV9 and TRBJ1-2; 7 bases are shared with TRBD1. CDR3 size: 16 residues. V lost 4 bases, J lost 1 base, and 10 bases stayed unmatched. Germline V gene lookup returns CDR1 SGDLS and CDR2 YYNGEE. CDR3 residues: CASSPNPRDSNYGYTF. In DNA form, the CDR3 reads TGTGCCAGCAGCCCCAACCCTAGGGACAGTAACTATGGCTACACCTTC.

The V and J genes are TRBV7-9 and TRBJ2-3; 7 nucleotides match TRBD1. Germline CDR1 and CDR2: SEHNR and FQNEAQ (reference sequence). V was clipped by 7 bases and J by 0 bases; unmatched bases: 10. CDR3 length: 16 amino acids. For the CDR3, the DNA is TGTGCCAGCAAACCGGGACAGTCGCTAAGCACAGATACGCAGTATTTT. Translating gives CASKPGQSLSTDTQYF.

This clone occurred a few times. One end of the junction fails to match germline, which may point to a read error. V is TRBV2 and J is TRBJ2-3, with 10 bases lining up with TRBD2. Germline lookup yields CDR1 SNHLY and CDR2 FYNNEI. CDR3 size: 13 residues. The CDR3 sequence is CASSGDSGGRRDF. CDR3 coding DNA: TGTGCCAGCAGTGGGGATAGCGGGGGGCGACGGGATTTT.

This clone was observed many times. This chain connects TRBV29-1 to TRBJ2-1; 8 bases match TRBD2. Germline lookup yields CDR1 SQVTM and CDR2 ANQGSEA. With V trimmed by 8 bases and J by 4 bases, 7 bases remained unmatched. This CDR3 contains 13 residues. CDR3 DNA: TGCAGCTGTAGCGGGGAAGTTTACAATGAGCAGTTCTTC. This sequence encodes CSCSGEVYNEQFF.

The chain joins TRBV7-8 to TRBJ2-1; the D gene is possibly TRBD2 (6 bases). V was trimmed by 5 bases and J by 9 bases, leaving 11 bases between them. The CDR3 is made up of 12 amino acids. From germline, CDR1 is SGHVS and CDR2 FQNEAQ. The CDR3 is CASSPSSVEQFF. DNA of the CDR3: TGTGCCAGCAGCCCCTCTAGCGTTGAGCAGTTCTTC.

The J gene is TRBJ2-1, the V gene TRBV6-5; D may be TRBD1 or TRBD2 (5 bases each). Germline values: CDR1 MNHEY, CDR2 SVGAGI. Trimming cost V 0 bases and J 12 bases, with 12 bases left between them. The CDR3 covers 13 residues. CDR3 bases: TGTGCCAGCAGTTACTCGATGGGGGTGGGGCAGTTCTTC. Its translation is CASSYSMGVGQFF.

V usage is TRBV2 and J usage is TRBJ1-2; D remains unclear. Trimming cost V 7 bases and J 4 bases, with 10 bases left between them. Germline loops: CDR1 SNHLY, CDR2 FYNNEI. This CDR3 has 12 residues. The CDR3 DNA follows: TGTGCCAGCACTCCAGCCGGCTATGGCTACACCTTC. It specifies CASTPAGYGYTF.

The gene calls are TRBV15 and TRBJ1-5; D gene unclear. The CDR3 sequence is 13 residues long. Trimming left V 1 base short and J 5 bases short, with 6 bases between. The germline gives CDR1 LNHNV, CDR2 YYDKDF (reference sequence). CDR3 sequence: CATSRVDDQPQHF. The CDR3 nucleotides read TGTGCCACCAGCAGAGTTGACGATCAGCCCCAGCATTTT.

The CDR3: CASSVNPAQETQYF. The CDR3 DNA reads as TGTGCCAGCAGCGTAAATCCGGCCCAAGAGACCCAGTACTTC. The gene calls are TRBV9 and TRBJ2-5; no reliable D call. CDR1 is SGDLS, CDR2 YYNGEE, per germline. V lost 1 base and J 1 base, leaving 8 bases between the germline ends. The CDR3 is 14 residues long.

This clone was found a few times. J is TRBJ1-6 and V is TRBV15; D is uncertain. The V and J ends lost 0 bases and 11 bases respectively, with 11 bases between them. The germline V gene encodes CDR1 LNHNV and CDR2 YYDKDF (reference sequence). The CDR3 extends over 14 amino acids. The CDR3 here is CATSRDLERTPLHF. The CDR3 DNA follows: TGTGCCACCAGCAGAGATCTGGAGAGAACACCCCTCCACTTT.

The rearrangement links TRBV15 to TRBJ2-7; D may be TRBD1 (7 bases). The CDR3 covers 13 residues. Per germline, CDR1 LNHNV and CDR2 YYDKDF (reference sequence). V was shortened by 3 bases and J by 6 bases, with 12 bases between the two germline ends. The DNA of the CDR3 is TGTGCCACCAGCAGGGGCCAGGGGGGCGAGCAGTACGTC. Protein product: CATSRGQGGEQYV.

The V call is TRBV7-9, the J call TRBJ2-2; no reliable D call. The CDR3 spans 13 residues. Germline assignment: CDR1 SEHNR and CDR2 FQNEAQ (reference sequence). The V end was cut by 6 bases, the J end by 3 bases, with 8 bases between. CDR3 nucleotides: TGTGCCAGCAGTCAGACCTACACCGGGGAGCTGTTTTTT. Protein product: CASSQTYTGELFF.

The chain recombines TRBV9 with TRBJ2-6; D call uncertain. With 4 bases removed from V and 2 bases from J, the gap between germline ends came to 10 bases. This CDR3 is 15 amino acids long. CDR1 and CDR2 from the germline V gene are SGDLS and YYNGEE. CDR3 loop: CASSPQSTGANVLTF. In nucleotides, the CDR3 is TGTGCCAGCAGCCCCCAAAGTACTGGGGCCAACGTCCTGACTTTC.

In its sample, this clone was seen a few times. The chain is built from TRBV28 and TRBJ1-2; D not certain. Trimming left V 3 bases short and J 6 bases short, with 11 bases between. Germline loops: CDR1 MDHEN, CDR2 SYDVKM. CDR3 length: 13 amino acids. The CDR3 loop reads CASSLVHGNGYTF. The CDR3 DNA sequence: TGTGCCAGCAGTTTGGTCCATGGTAATGGCTACACCTTC.

This clone has more than one count but fewer than ten. The rearrangement links TRBV28 to TRBJ1-6, with D possibly TRBD1 on 5 matching bases. CDR3 length: 14 amino acids. V lost 6 bases and J 10 bases, leaving 16 bases between the germline ends. The V gene's germline CDR1 is MDHEN and CDR2 SYDVKM. CDR3 sequence (DNA): TGTGCCAGCAGGGTGACGAGAGGGGACTCACCCCTCCACTTT. Its translation is CASRVTRGDSPLHF.

The chain uses TRBV29-1 and TRBJ1-1; D unresolved. V lost 6 bases and J 11 bases, leaving 16 bases between the germline ends. The CDR3 extends over 11 amino acids. The germline CDR1 and CDR2 sequences are SQVTM and ANQGSEA. The DNA for the CDR3 is TGCAGCGTCCAACCAAGGTCCGGGGCTTTCTTT. Its protein is CSVQPRSGAFF.

The V call is TRBV7-2, the J call TRBJ2-2; TRBD2 might be the D (6 bases). The CDR3 is 15 amino acids. CDR1 SGHTA and CDR2 FQGNSA come from the germline V gene. V lost 8 bases and J 1 base, leaving 14 bases between the germline ends. CDR3 DNA: TGTGCCAGCTCCGTTAGGGGACTGAACACCGGGGAGCTGTTTTTT. This gives the protein CASSVRGLNTGELFF.

This clone has just a few counts. The rearrangement uses TRBV23-1 and TRBJ1-4, with D possibly TRBD1 on 5 matching bases. TRBV23-1 is identified as an open reading frame with a role that is uncertain. Trimming left V 6 bases short and J 6 bases short, with 20 bases between. This CDR3 has 16 residues. CDR3 sequence reads: CASSPPSDREDEKLFF. CDR3 nucleotide sequence: TGCGCCAGCAGCCCTCCGTCAGACAGAGAAGATGAAAAACTGTTTTTT.

This clone was counted between two and nine times. This rearrangement joins TRBV6-1 to TRBJ2-3, with D possibly being TRBD1 (5 bases). The V gene's germline CDR1 is MNHNS and CDR2 SASEGT. The length of the CDR3 is 14 residues. With 1 base removed from V and 3 bases from J, the gap between germline ends came to 8 bases. The CDR3 DNA reads as TGTGCCAGCAGTGAAGGGACAATGACAGATACGCAGTATTTT. It codes for CASSEGTMTDTQYF.